The 14 T cell receptor beta chains below come from one sample, sequenced in a study of blood T cells in healthy people across ages. Primers used in a second PCR of about 7 to 12 cycles were a sample-barcoded 5' primer and a J-beta primer mix. MiXCR was run by TCRdb on the 5' RACE reads, yielding one entry per CDR3 protein. The repertoire holds 750,000 to 950,000 distinct CDR3 sequences, with roughly 24% as singletons. These data were likewise used in another study, on T cells of mothers and their children.

Sequencing was performed on blood. The receptors originated from a boy aged 5-17 years in good health.

In this sample, this clonotype turned up a few times. The chain links TRBV10-3 to TRBJ2-1, with unresolved D. In germline, CDR1 is ENHRY, CDR2 SYGVKD. Deletions cut 6 bases from V and 5 bases from J, with 8 bases between. The CDR3 runs 12 residues. The CDR3 is CAIRRQDNEQFF. CDR3 nucleotide sequence: TGTGCCATCAGACGACAAGACAATGAGCAGTTCTTC.

J is TRBJ2-5 and V is TRBV7-3; 12 nucleotides align to TRBD1. The last part of the DNA fits TRBJ2-1 better; the J call may be wrong. Germline CDR1 and CDR2: SGHTA and FQGTGA. The CDR3 has 16 amino acids. CDR3 sequence (DNA): TGTGCCAGCTCACCTGATGGGACAGGGGGCCTGAGTGAGCAGTTCTTC. This gives the protein CASSPDGTGGLSEQFF.

This rearrangement joins TRBV12-3 or TRBV12-4 to TRBJ2-7; possible D gene TRBD1, 6 bases. The V gene lost 3 bases and the J gene lost 2 bases, with 11 bases spanning the gap. This CDR3 contains 14 residues. The CDR3 sequence is CASSLVGAPYEQYF. In nucleotides, the CDR3 is TGTGCCAGCAGTTTGGTGGGGGCCCCCTACGAGCAGTACTTC.

Details on this clonotype: An end of the junction differs from the germline gene, which may be a read error. The J gene is TRBJ1-1, the V gene TRBV20-1; 8 bases map to TRBD1. CDR1 DFQATT and CDR2 SNEGSKA come from the germline V gene (reference sequence). The CDR3 extends over 14 amino acids. This CDR3 is CSASWTGSGTGAFF. In nucleotides, the CDR3 is TGCAGTGCCTCTTGGACAGGGTCAGGCACTGGAGCTTTCTTT.

This clonotype was recorded only once. This chain joins TRBV6-6 and TRBJ2-1; 8 bases align to TRBD2. Unmatched junction bases numbered 10, after V lost 5 bases and J lost 1 base. There are 17 residues in the CDR3. Germline V gene sequence: CDR1 MNHNY, CDR2 SVGAGI (reference sequence). CDR3 sequence: CASSIAGKGRSYNEQFF. CDR3 sequence (DNA): TGTGCCAGCAGTATAGCGGGAAAGGGTAGGTCCTACAATGAGCAGTTCTTC.

This clonotype was recorded many times. The J gene is TRBJ2-3, the V gene TRBV10-3; 7 nucleotides match TRBD2. Unmatched junction bases numbered 10, after V lost 8 bases and J lost 2 bases. There are 15 residues in the CDR3. Germline CDR1 reads ENHRY; CDR2 reads SYGVKD. CDR3 residues: CAIAELGDYTDTQYF. The CDR3 DNA reads TGTGCCATCGCCGAATTGGGGGACTACACAGATACGCAGTATTTT.

This clonotype was seen more than once but under ten times. This rearrangement joins TRBV12-3 or TRBV12-4 to TRBJ2-5; D call uncertain. The J call may be in error: the DNA end matches TRBJ2-7 better. The CDR3 is made up of 14 amino acids. Written as DNA, the CDR3 is TGTGCCAGCAGCCCGCCCTACGACACCAGCGAGCAGTACTTC. Protein product: CASSPPYDTSEQYF.

There are a few counts of this clonotype. As DNA, the CDR3 is TGTGCCATCAGGGACAGGGAGGTCGAGACCCAGTACTTC. Its protein product is CAIRDREVETQYF. The V and J genes are TRBV10-3 and TRBJ2-5; 8 bases are shared with TRBD1. V lost 6 bases to trimming and J lost 5 bases; unmatched junction nucleotides: 5. This CDR3 region has 13 residues. Germline assignment: CDR1 ENHRY and CDR2 SYGVKD.

The chain carries TRBV2 and TRBJ1-1; D is perhaps TRBD1 (6 bases). V lost 1 base and J lost 5, with 14 bases in between. There are 15 residues in the CDR3. Germline-derived CDR1 and CDR2 are SNHLY and FYNNEI. CDR3 loop: CASSEEGVRGTEAFF. The CDR3 coding sequence is TGTGCCAGCAGTGAAGAAGGGGTAAGGGGGACTGAAGCTTTCTTT.

The chain uses TRBV20-1 and TRBJ2-5, with D possibly matching TRBD1 (6 bases). The V end was cut by 3 bases, the J end by 13 bases, with 21 bases between. Germline CDR1 is DFQATT and CDR2 is SNEGSKA (reference sequence). There are 13 residues in the CDR3. CDR3 loop: CSASRAKTGLWYF. As DNA, the CDR3 is TGCAGTGCTAGTCGCGCTAAAACAGGGCTCTGGTACTTC.

To note about this clonotype: The germline gene is not matched at one end of the junction; a read error may be the cause. The gene calls are TRBV20-1 and TRBJ2-1; tentatively, D is TRBD2 (7 bases). TRBJ2-7 matches the DNA end more closely, so the J call is doubtful. From germline, CDR1 is DFQATT and CDR2 SNEGSKA (reference sequence). The CDR3 consists of 14 residues. CDR3 amino acids: CSATNEGGGYEQYF. The DNA of the CDR3 is TGTAGTGCTACAAACGAAGGGGGGGGTTACGAGCAGTACTTC.

This clonotype was detected only a few times. The V and J genes are TRBV12-3 or TRBV12-4 and TRBJ2-5, with TRBD2 as a possible D gene (5 bases). The length of the CDR3 is 14 residues. The V end was cut by 6 bases, the J end by 2 bases, with 13 bases between. The CDR3 nucleotides are TGTGCCAGCAGCAGACGCAGGAGGCAAGAGACCCAGTACTTC. It translates to CASSRRRRQETQYF.

The rearrangement links TRBV20-1 to TRBJ2-7; D tentatively reads TRBD1 or TRBD2 (5 bases each). This CDR3 is built from 12 residues. V lost 5 bases and J lost 6, with 14 bases in between. Germline V gene sequence: CDR1 DFQATT, CDR2 SNEGSKA (reference sequence). CDR3 sequence reads: CSARGQASEQYF. The CDR3 DNA follows: TGCAGTGCTCGGGGCCAAGCCAGCGAGCAGTACTTC.

This clonotype was observed a few times. An end of the junction differs from the germline gene, which may be a read error. The V and J genes are TRBV3-1 and TRBJ2-1; D gene uncertain. The germline CDR1 and CDR2 sequences are LGHDT and YNNKEL (reference sequence). The length of the CDR3 is 12 residues. The CDR3 is CASSQGPLEQFF. DNA for the CDR3: TGCGCCAGCAGCCAAGGCCCGCTTGAGCAGTTCTTC.